Listed below are T cell receptor beta chains from one sample, sequenced in a study of T cell clusters in autoimmune cytopenias. TCRdb re-called the multiplex PCR reads; every CDR3 protein appears as one record, without DNA. The table counts some 7,000 distinct CDR3 sequences; 18% lies in the top ten. This sample also appeared in a second study, on T cell repertoires in aging, cancer and after chemotherapy.

Specimen: peripheral blood. These receptors all come from a human donor in good health. The CDR3 runs from the conserved cysteine through the conserved F or W. Rows may omit the clone size; those that give it use once, few, many or a size class.

J gene | V gene | clone size | CDR3 protein
TRBJ1-1 | TRBV15 | NA | CATSSPPGQMNTEAFF
TRBJ2-5 | TRBV20-1 | NA | CSVPTSGGMYQETQYF
TRBJ1-2 | TRBV5-6 | medium-sized | CASSLGGAYGYTF
TRBJ1-5 | TRBV18 | NA | CASSLIGTGDNQPQHF
TRBJ2-1 | TRBV6-6 | NA | CASSYVSNEQFF
TRBJ1-2 | TRBV20-1 | NA | CSARDQRGRDYGYTF
TRBJ1-1 | TRBV19 | NA | CASRVQGGNTEAFF
TRBJ1-5 | TRBV19 | medium-sized | CASRWAGGNQPQHF
TRBJ1-1 | TRBV12-3/TRBV12-4 | NA | CAISESIWAALNTEAFF
TRBJ1-1 | TRBV13 | NA | CASSSRGGRDTEAFF
TRBJ2-7 | TRBV7-6 | NA | CASSNRLGEQYF
TRBJ1-3 | TRBV6-5 | NA | CASSYGQGVALSGNTIYF
TRBJ1-1 | TRBV6-5 | medium-sized | CASMIQGGMGAEAFF
TRBJ1-5 | TRBV19 | medium-sized | CASSAPPGIAQHF
TRBJ2-7 | TRBV5-6 | NA | CASSWGRAYEQYF
TRBJ2-2 | TRBV6-5 | NA | CASSYSQTGDFAGELFF
TRBJ1-3 | TRBV5-4 | NA | CASSLGLGQADSGNTIYF
TRBJ1-1 | TRBV6-6 | NA | CASSYNSFLDTEAFF
TRBJ1-4 | TRBV27 | NA | CASSFSSGGLFF
TRBJ1-1 | TRBV6-5 | NA | CASSDRGRIFTEAFF
TRBJ1-1 | TRBV12-3/TRBV12-4 | NA | CASIKKGGTGVNTEAFF
TRBJ1-5 | TRBV6-5 | medium-sized | CASGRGSGQPQHF
TRBJ1-1 | TRBV6-2/TRBV6-3 | NA | CASTLKGTLNTEAFF
TRBJ1-5 | TRBV6-5 | NA | CASSPSSLLPQHF
TRBJ1-6 | TRBV6-1 | NA | CASSLQEGKGAPLHF
TRBJ2-1 | TRBV12-3/TRBV12-4 | NA | CASSLTTANEQFF
TRBJ2-7 | TRBV7-3 | NA | CASSFHPGKEQYF
TRBJ2-3 | TRBV6-5 | NA | CASSDGTGGGDTQYF
TRBJ2-7 | TRBV10-3 | NA | CANKEGQGNDEQYF
TRBJ1-5 | TRBV19 | NA | CASSSAGQENQPQHF
TRBJ2-5 | TRBV6-5 | NA | CASSYETGAETQYF
TRBJ2-7 | TRBV13 | medium-sized | CASSPRASAYEQYF
TRBJ1-2 | TRBV4-3 | NA | CASSPDQASGYTF
TRBJ2-6 | TRBV27 | medium-sized | CASSFLGSSGANVLTF
TRBJ1-2 | TRBV7-2 | NA | CASSRRRGHGYTF
TRBJ2-1 | TRBV10-3 | NA | CAISRDKGSYNEQFF
TRBJ1-5 | TRBV15 | medium-sized | CATGVRGYSNQPQHF
TRBJ1-5 | TRBV19 | medium-sized | CASSIEGTRRVQPQHF
TRBJ2-4 | TRBV20-1 | NA | CSATQGAPDIQYF
TRBJ2-1 | TRBV18 | NA | CASSQPVVEQFF
TRBJ2-3 | TRBV19 | NA | CASTRTDKSTDTQYF
TRBJ2-3 | TRBV6-2/TRBV6-3 | NA | CASSWTGGGDTQYF
TRBJ1-1 | TRBV24-1 | NA | CATRRFQNTEAFF
TRBJ1-1 | TRBV12-3/TRBV12-4 | medium-sized | CASSLEDRTPEAFF